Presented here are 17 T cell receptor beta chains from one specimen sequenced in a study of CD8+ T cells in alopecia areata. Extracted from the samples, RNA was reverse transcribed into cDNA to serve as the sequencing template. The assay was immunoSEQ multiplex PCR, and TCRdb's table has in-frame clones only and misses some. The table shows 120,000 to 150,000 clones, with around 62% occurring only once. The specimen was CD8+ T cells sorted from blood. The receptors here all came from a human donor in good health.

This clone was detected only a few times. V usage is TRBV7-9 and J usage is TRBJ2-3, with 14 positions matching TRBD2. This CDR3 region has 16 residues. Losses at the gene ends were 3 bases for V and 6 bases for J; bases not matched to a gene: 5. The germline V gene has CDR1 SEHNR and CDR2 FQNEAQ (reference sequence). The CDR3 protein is CASSLPGLAGEDTQYF. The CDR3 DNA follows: TGTGCCAGCAGCTTGCCGGGACTAGCGGGAGAGGATACGCAGTATTTT.

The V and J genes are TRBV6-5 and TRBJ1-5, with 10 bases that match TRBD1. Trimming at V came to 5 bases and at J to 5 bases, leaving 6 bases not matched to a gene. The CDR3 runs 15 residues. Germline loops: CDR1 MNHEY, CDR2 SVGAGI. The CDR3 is CASSRGTGAHQPQHF. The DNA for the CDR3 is TGTGCCAGCAGTAGGGGGACAGGGGCACATCAGCCCCAGCATTTT.

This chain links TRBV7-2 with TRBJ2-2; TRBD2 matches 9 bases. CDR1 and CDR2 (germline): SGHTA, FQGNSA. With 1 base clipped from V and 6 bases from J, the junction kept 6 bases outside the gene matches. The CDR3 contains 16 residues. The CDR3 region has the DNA TGTGCCAGCAGCTTAGGGACTAGCGAAAAGGCCGGGGAGCTGTTTTTT. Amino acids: CASSLGTSEKAGELFF.

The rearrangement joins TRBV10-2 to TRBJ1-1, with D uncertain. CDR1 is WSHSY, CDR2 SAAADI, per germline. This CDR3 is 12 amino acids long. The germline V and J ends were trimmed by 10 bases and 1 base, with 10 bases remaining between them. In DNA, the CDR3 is TGCGCCACCCTCGGGCCGAACACTGAAGCTTTCTTT. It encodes CATLGPNTEAFF.

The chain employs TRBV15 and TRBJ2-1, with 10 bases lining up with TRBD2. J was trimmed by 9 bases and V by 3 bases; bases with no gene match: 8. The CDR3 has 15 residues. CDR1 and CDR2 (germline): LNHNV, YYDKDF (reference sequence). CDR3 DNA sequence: TGTGCCACCAGCAGCCCTAGCGGGAGTCGAGTTGAGCAGTTCTTC. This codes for CATSSPSGSRVEQFF.

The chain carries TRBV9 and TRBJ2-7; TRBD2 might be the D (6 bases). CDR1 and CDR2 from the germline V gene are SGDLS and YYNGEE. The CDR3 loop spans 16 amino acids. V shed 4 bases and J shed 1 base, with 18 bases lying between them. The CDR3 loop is CASSPSPGLVSYEQYF. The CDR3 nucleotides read TGTGCCAGCAGCCCGTCACCGGGACTGGTTTCCTACGAGCAGTACTTC. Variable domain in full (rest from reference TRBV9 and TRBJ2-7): DSGVTQTPKHLITATGQRVTLRCSPRSGDLSVYWYQQSLDQGLQFLIQYYNGEERAKGNILERFSAQQFPDLHSELNLSSLELGDSALYFCASSPSPGLVSYEQYFGPGTRLTVT.

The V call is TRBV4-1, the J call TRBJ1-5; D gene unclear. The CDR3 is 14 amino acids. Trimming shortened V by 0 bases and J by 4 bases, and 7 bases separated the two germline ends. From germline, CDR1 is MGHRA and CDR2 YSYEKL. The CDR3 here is CASSQDGRNQPQHF. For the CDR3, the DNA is TGCGCCAGCAGCCAAGATGGCAGGAATCAGCCCCAGCATTTT.

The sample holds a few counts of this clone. CDR3 region: CASTLSGDFGTGELFF. DNA for the CDR3: TGTGCCAGCACCCTATCGGGGGATTTTGGCACCGGGGAGCTGTTTTTT. V usage is TRBV7-9 and J usage is TRBJ2-2; tentative D call: TRBD2 (6 bases). CDR3 size: 16 residues. Germline V gene data show CDR1 as SEHNR and CDR2 as FQNEAQ (reference sequence). Trimming removed 7 bases from V and 4 bases from J, with 19 bases in between.

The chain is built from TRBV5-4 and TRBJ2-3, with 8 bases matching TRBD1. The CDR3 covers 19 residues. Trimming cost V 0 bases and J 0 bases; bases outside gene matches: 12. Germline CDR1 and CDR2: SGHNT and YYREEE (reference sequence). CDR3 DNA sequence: TGTGCCAGCAGCTTGGCCGGACAGGGACAGCGTATTAGCACAGATACGCAGTATTTT. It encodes CASSLAGQGQRISTDTQYF. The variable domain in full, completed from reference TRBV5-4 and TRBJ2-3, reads ETGVTQSPTHLIKTRGQQVTLRCSSQSGHNTVSWYQQALGQGPQFIFQYYREEENGRGNFPPRFSGLQFPNYSSELNVNALELDDSALYLCASSLAGQGQRISTDTQYFGPGTRLTVL.

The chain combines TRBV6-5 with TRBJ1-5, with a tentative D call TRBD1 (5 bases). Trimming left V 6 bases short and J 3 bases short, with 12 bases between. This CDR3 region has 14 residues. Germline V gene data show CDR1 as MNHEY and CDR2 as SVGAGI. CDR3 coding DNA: TGTGCCAGCAGGGGGGACGATTTCAATCAGCCCCAGCATTTT. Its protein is CASRGDDFNQPQHF.

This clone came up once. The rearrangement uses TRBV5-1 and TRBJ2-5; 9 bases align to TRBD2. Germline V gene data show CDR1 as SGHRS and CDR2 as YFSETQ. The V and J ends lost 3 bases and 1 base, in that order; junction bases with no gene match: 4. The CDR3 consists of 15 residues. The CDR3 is CASSSGTSLQETQYF. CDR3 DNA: TGCGCCAGCAGCTCCGGGACTAGCCTCCAAGAGACCCAGTACTTC.

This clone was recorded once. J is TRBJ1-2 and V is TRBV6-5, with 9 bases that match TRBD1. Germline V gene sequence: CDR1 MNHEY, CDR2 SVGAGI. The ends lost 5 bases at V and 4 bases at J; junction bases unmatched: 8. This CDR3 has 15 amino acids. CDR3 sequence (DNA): TGTGCCAGCAGTCCGTCCGGGACAGGGAGCTATGGCTACACCTTC. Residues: CASSPSGTGSYGYTF.

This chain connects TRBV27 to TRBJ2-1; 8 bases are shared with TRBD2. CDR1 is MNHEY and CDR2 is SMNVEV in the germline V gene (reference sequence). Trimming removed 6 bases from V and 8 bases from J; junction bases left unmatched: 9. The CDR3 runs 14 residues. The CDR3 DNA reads TGTGCCAGCAGCAAATACGGGGGGGCGGATGAGCAGTTCTTC. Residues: CASSKYGGADEQFF.

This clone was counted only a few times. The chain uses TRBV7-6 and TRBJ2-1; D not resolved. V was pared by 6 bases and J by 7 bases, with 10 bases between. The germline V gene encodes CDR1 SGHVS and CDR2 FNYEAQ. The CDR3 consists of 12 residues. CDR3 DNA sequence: TGTGCCAGCAGTCAGGACCTAAATGAGCAGTTCTTC. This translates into CASSQDLNEQFF.

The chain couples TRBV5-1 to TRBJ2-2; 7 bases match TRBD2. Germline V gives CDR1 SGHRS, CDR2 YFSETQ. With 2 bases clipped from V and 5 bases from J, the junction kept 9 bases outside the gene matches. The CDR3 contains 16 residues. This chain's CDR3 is CASSLGGSGKTGELFF. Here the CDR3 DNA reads TGCGCCAGCAGCTTAGGCGGGAGTGGAAAAACCGGGGAGCTGTTTTTT.

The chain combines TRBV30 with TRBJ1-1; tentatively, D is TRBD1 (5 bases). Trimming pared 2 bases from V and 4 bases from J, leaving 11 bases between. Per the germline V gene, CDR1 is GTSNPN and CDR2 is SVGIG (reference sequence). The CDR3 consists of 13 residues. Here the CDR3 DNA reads TGTGCCTGGAGTCCCAGGGCAGGCACTGAAGCTTTCTTT. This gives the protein CAWSPRAGTEAFF.

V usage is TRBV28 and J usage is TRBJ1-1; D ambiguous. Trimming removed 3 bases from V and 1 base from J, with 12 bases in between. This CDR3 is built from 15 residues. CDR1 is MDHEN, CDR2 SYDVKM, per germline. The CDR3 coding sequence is TGTGCCAGCAGTTTTGAAGCAGGACCGAACACTGAAGCTTTCTTT. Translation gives CASSFEAGPNTEAFF. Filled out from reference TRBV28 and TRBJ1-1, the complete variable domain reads DVKVTQSSRYLVKRTGEKVFLECVQDMDHENMFWYRQDPGLGLRLIYFSYDVKMKEKGDIPEGYSVSREKKERFSLILESASTNQTSMYLCASSFEAGPNTEAFFGQGTRLTVV.